A selection of T cell receptor beta chains follows, all from one sample in a study of blood T cell repertoires in COVID-19. Produced via immunoSEQ multiplex PCR; TCRdb's table is partial and in-frame only. The data show some 300,000 clones, 70% to 90% seen once. The specimen sequenced was peripheral blood. The receptors stem from a woman between 50 and 59 years old with COVID-19, enrolled during active disease. Each CDR3 is given with its conserved first and last residue. The order of the fields is J gene, V gene, D gene, CDR3 length, clone size, CDR3 protein, CDR3 DNA. D genes are given only for firm matches. Clone size is given for some rows only: seen once, a few or many times, or a class if the clone is expanded.

j_call: TRBJ2-7; v_call: TRBV30; d_call: NA; cdr3_length: 14; clone_size: NA; cdr3_aa: CAWTPTVGFTGQYF; cdr3_nt: TGTGCCTGGACCCCTACTGTCGGGTTTACAGGTCAGTACTTC
j_call: TRBJ1-4; v_call: TRBV7-2; d_call: NA; cdr3_length: 16; clone_size: NA; cdr3_aa: CASSLASGRDSEKLFF; cdr3_nt: TGTGCCAGCAGCTTAGCGTCAGGCAGGGATTCTGAAAAACTGTTTTTT
j_call: TRBJ2-3; v_call: TRBV11-2; d_call: NA; cdr3_length: 16; clone_size: NA; cdr3_aa: CASSLGAGFSTDTQYF; cdr3_nt: TGTGCCAGCAGCTTAGGGGCAGGGTTCAGCACAGATACGCAGTATTTT
j_call: TRBJ1-1; v_call: TRBV11-2; d_call: NA; cdr3_length: 19; clone_size: NA; cdr3_aa: CASSERTAPDSYATIEAFF; cdr3_nt: TGTGCCAGCAGCGAGCGAACAGCCCCCGACAGCTACGCTACGATTGAAGCTTTCTTT
j_call: TRBJ1-2; v_call: TRBV5-4; d_call: NA; cdr3_length: 14; clone_size: NA; cdr3_aa: CASSLLGGAVGYTF; cdr3_nt: TGTGCCAGCAGCTTATTGGGGGGGGCAGTAGGCTACACCTTC
j_call: TRBJ1-4; v_call: TRBV20-1; d_call: NA; cdr3_length: 14; clone_size: NA; cdr3_aa: CSASVRGEGEKLFF; cdr3_nt: TGCAGTGCCAGTGTCAGGGGTGAGGGTGAAAAACTGTTTTTT
j_call: TRBJ2-5; v_call: TRBV4-1; d_call: TRBD2; cdr3_length: 18; clone_size: NA; cdr3_aa: CASSPSELAGGFMGTQYF; cdr3_nt: TGCGCCAGCAGCCCCTCTGAACTAGCGGGAGGGTTCATGGGGACCCAGTACTTC
j_call: TRBJ1-1; v_call: TRBV27; d_call: NA; cdr3_length: 21; clone_size: few; cdr3_aa: CASSLSKNVGKTGQVNTEAFF; cdr3_nt: TGTGCCAGCAGTTTATCGAAGAATGTCGGGAAAACTGGTCAGGTAAACACTGAAGCTTTCTTT
j_call: TRBJ1-3; v_call: TRBV7-6; d_call: NA; cdr3_length: 18; clone_size: NA; cdr3_aa: CASSLVVTFQGAGNTIYF; cdr3_nt: TGTGCCAGCAGCTTAGTGGTCACGTTTCAGGGTGCTGGAAACACCATATATTTT
j_call: TRBJ1-4; v_call: TRBV5-1; d_call: NA; cdr3_length: 18; clone_size: NA; cdr3_aa: CASSYNPDPGGSGEKLFF; cdr3_nt: TGCGCCAGCAGCTACAACCCCGACCCAGGAGGGTCTGGAGAAAAACTGTTTTTT
j_call: TRBJ1-2; v_call: TRBV6-5; d_call: NA; cdr3_length: 14; clone_size: NA; cdr3_aa: CASKTAGGNYGYTF; cdr3_nt: TGTGCCAGCAAAACCGCTGGGGGGAACTATGGCTACACCTTC
j_call: TRBJ2-2; v_call: TRBV18; d_call: TRBD1; cdr3_length: 15; clone_size: few; cdr3_aa: CASSLGQGNTGELFF; cdr3_nt: TGTGCCAGCTCCCTGGGACAGGGTAACACCGGGGAGCTGTTTTTT
j_call: TRBJ2-1; v_call: TRBV19; d_call: NA; cdr3_length: 12; clone_size: few; cdr3_aa: CASSIASNEQFF; cdr3_nt: TGTGCCAGTAGTATAGCCTCCAATGAGCAGTTCTTC
j_call: TRBJ1-4; v_call: TRBV19; d_call: NA; cdr3_length: 16; clone_size: NA; cdr3_aa: CASRTKERQRNEKLFF; cdr3_nt: TGTGCCAGTAGAACCAAGGAGAGACAGCGTAATGAAAAACTGTTTTTT
j_call: TRBJ1-5; v_call: TRBV9; d_call: NA; cdr3_length: 13; clone_size: NA; cdr3_aa: CASSFRDSQPQHF; cdr3_nt: TGTGCCAGCAGCTTCCGGGATTCTCAGCCCCAGCATTTT
j_call: TRBJ2-7; v_call: TRBV3-1/TRBV3-2; d_call: TRBD1; cdr3_length: 15; clone_size: NA; cdr3_aa: CASSQSPGGFYEQYF; cdr3_nt: TGTGCCAGCAGCCAATCGCCAGGGGGCTTCTACGAGCAGTACTTC
j_call: TRBJ2-3; v_call: TRBV3-1/TRBV3-2; d_call: TRBD2; cdr3_length: 16; clone_size: once; cdr3_aa: CASSQVAGLSTDTQYF; cdr3_nt: TGTGCCAGCAGCCAAGTAGCGGGCCTAAGCACAGATACGCAGTATTTT
j_call: TRBJ2-1; v_call: TRBV18; d_call: NA; cdr3_length: 10; clone_size: NA; cdr3_aa: CASYSREQFF; cdr3_nt: TGTGCCAGCTATAGTCGTGAGCAGTTCTTC
j_call: TRBJ1-5; v_call: TRBV2; d_call: NA; cdr3_length: 15; clone_size: NA; cdr3_aa: CASSPGRSGNQPQHF; cdr3_nt: TGTGCCAGCAGCCCAGGGAGGTCTGGCAATCAGCCCCAGCATTTT
j_call: TRBJ2-5; v_call: TRBV27; d_call: NA; cdr3_length: 11; clone_size: NA; cdr3_aa: CASGAVETQYF; cdr3_nt: TGTGCCAGTGGGGCTGTTGAGACCCAGTACTTC
j_call: TRBJ1-1; v_call: TRBV18; d_call: TRBD1; cdr3_length: 13; clone_size: NA; cdr3_aa: CASSHRDRESSFF; cdr3_nt: TGTGCCAGCTCACACCGGGACAGGGAATCTTCTTTCTTT
j_call: TRBJ2-3; v_call: TRBV10-2; d_call: NA; cdr3_length: 16; clone_size: NA; cdr3_aa: CASSDGGLMGTDTQYF; cdr3_nt: TGCGCCAGCAGTGATGGGGGACTGATGGGCACAGATACGCAGTATTTT
j_call: TRBJ2-6; v_call: TRBV3-1/TRBV3-2; d_call: NA; cdr3_length: 16; clone_size: NA; cdr3_aa: CASSQVGSSGANVLTF; cdr3_nt: TGTGCCAGCAGCCAAGTTGGTAGCTCTGGGGCCAACGTCCTGACTTTC
j_call: TRBJ2-7; v_call: TRBV9; d_call: NA; cdr3_length: 13; clone_size: once; cdr3_aa: CASSVGLQTPQYF; cdr3_nt: TGTGCCAGCAGCGTAGGACTCCAAACCCCCCAGTACTTC
j_call: TRBJ1-4; v_call: TRBV6-5; d_call: NA; cdr3_length: 13; clone_size: NA; cdr3_aa: CASQGLWDEKLFF; cdr3_nt: TGTGCCAGCCAGGGGTTATGGGATGAAAAACTGTTTTTT
j_call: TRBJ2-1; v_call: TRBV19; d_call: TRBD2; cdr3_length: 15; clone_size: NA; cdr3_aa: CATVLAGGPGNEQFF; cdr3_nt: TGTGCCACCGTCCTAGCGGGAGGGCCTGGGAATGAGCAGTTCTTC
j_call: TRBJ2-4; v_call: TRBV29-1; d_call: NA; cdr3_length: 14; clone_size: NA; cdr3_aa: CSVLQGSPKNIQYF; cdr3_nt: TGCAGCGTCCTACAGGGCTCGCCCAAAAACATTCAGTACTTC
j_call: TRBJ2-1; v_call: TRBV5-1; d_call: TRBD2; cdr3_length: 17; clone_size: once; cdr3_aa: CASSTGLAGGPYNEQFF; cdr3_nt: TGCGCCAGCAGCACGGGACTAGCGGGAGGGCCGTACAATGAGCAGTTCTTC
j_call: TRBJ1-1; v_call: TRBV30; d_call: NA; cdr3_length: 13; clone_size: NA; cdr3_aa: CAWGGQGLSEAFF; cdr3_nt: TGTGCCTGGGGCGGTCAGGGGCTAAGTGAAGCTTTCTTT
j_call: TRBJ1-2; v_call: TRBV7-6; d_call: TRBD1; cdr3_length: 14; clone_size: NA; cdr3_aa: CASSSTGGDYGYTF; cdr3_nt: TGTGCCAGCAGCTCCACAGGGGGCGACTATGGCTACACCTTC
j_call: TRBJ2-3; v_call: TRBV10-1; d_call: NA; cdr3_length: 14; clone_size: NA; cdr3_aa: CASTEGVNTDTQYF; cdr3_nt: TGCGCCAGCACCGAGGGGGTGAACACAGATACGCAGTATTTT
j_call: TRBJ1-1; v_call: TRBV30; d_call: NA; cdr3_length: 12; clone_size: NA; cdr3_aa: CASGRQHTEAFF; cdr3_nt: TGTGCCTCAGGGAGGCAGCACACTGAAGCTTTCTTT
j_call: TRBJ1-5; v_call: TRBV6-6; d_call: NA; cdr3_length: 15; clone_size: NA; cdr3_aa: CASSQTRDTRPPQHF; cdr3_nt: TGTGCCAGCAGTCAGACCCGGGACACCAGACCGCCCCAGCATTTT
j_call: TRBJ2-2; v_call: TRBV7-9; d_call: TRBD2; cdr3_length: 17; clone_size: NA; cdr3_aa: CASSSGTSGRDTGELFF; cdr3_nt: TGTGCCAGCAGCTCGGGAACTAGCGGGAGAGACACCGGGGAGCTGTTTTTT
j_call: TRBJ2-7; v_call: TRBV6-5; d_call: NA; cdr3_length: 11; clone_size: NA; cdr3_aa: CASRNYYEQYF; cdr3_nt: TGTGCCAGCAGAAATTACTACGAGCAGTACTTC
j_call: TRBJ2-1; v_call: TRBV9; d_call: TRBD1; cdr3_length: 17; clone_size: once; cdr3_aa: CASSAQTGTGGGNEQFF; cdr3_nt: TGTGCCAGCAGCGCCCAGACCGGGACAGGGGGCGGGAATGAGCAGTTCTTC
j_call: TRBJ1-4; v_call: TRBV25-1; d_call: TRBD1; cdr3_length: 16; clone_size: NA; cdr3_aa: CASSESRGRSGEKLFF; cdr3_nt: TGTGCCAGCAGTGAATCGAGGGGGCGGTCGGGTGAAAAACTGTTTTTT
j_call: TRBJ1-5; v_call: TRBV7-2; d_call: NA; cdr3_length: 16; clone_size: once; cdr3_aa: CASSARSTWGNQPQHF; cdr3_nt: TGTGCCAGCAGCGCCCGGAGTACTTGGGGCAATCAGCCCCAGCATTTT
j_call: TRBJ1-1; v_call: TRBV6-6; d_call: NA; cdr3_length: 15; clone_size: NA; cdr3_aa: CASTLPGKMNTEAFF; cdr3_nt: TGTGCCAGCACCTTACCGGGGAAAATGAACACTGAAGCTTTCTTT
j_call: TRBJ2-1; v_call: TRBV9; d_call: TRBD2; cdr3_length: 15; clone_size: NA; cdr3_aa: CASSTSGNTYNEQFF; cdr3_nt: TGTGCCAGCAGCACCAGCGGGAATACCTACAATGAGCAGTTCTTC
j_call: TRBJ2-2; v_call: TRBV9; d_call: NA; cdr3_length: 14; clone_size: NA; cdr3_aa: CASSAQGNTGELFF; cdr3_nt: TGTGCCAGCAGCGCACAGGGGAACACCGGGGAGCTGTTTTTT
j_call: TRBJ2-3; v_call: TRBV12-3/TRBV12-4; d_call: NA; cdr3_length: 13; clone_size: NA; cdr3_aa: CASSLGPVDTQYF; cdr3_nt: TGTGCCAGCAGTTTAGGTCCCGTGGATACGCAGTATTTT
j_call: TRBJ2-7; v_call: TRBV18; d_call: TRBD1; cdr3_length: 15; clone_size: NA; cdr3_aa: CASSRQSGQGLEQYF; cdr3_nt: TGTGCCAGCTCACGCCAATCTGGACAGGGATTGGAGCAGTACTTC